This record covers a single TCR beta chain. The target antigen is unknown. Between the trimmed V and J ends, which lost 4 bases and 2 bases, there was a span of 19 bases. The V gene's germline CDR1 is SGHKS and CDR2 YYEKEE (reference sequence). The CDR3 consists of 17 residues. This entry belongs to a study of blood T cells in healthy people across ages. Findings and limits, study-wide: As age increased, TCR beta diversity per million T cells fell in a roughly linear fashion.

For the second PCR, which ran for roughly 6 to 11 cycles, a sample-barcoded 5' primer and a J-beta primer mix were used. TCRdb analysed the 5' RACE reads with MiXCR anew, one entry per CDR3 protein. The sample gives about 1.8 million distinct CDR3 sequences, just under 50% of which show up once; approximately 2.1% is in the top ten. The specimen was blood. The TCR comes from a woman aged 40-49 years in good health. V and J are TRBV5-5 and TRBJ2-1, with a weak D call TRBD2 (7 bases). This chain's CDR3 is CASSRTRGGAAYNEQFF. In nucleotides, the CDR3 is TGTGCCAGCAGCCGGACTAGGGGGGGGGCCGCCTACAATGAGCAGTTCTTC.